This T cell receptor beta chain was captured in a study of cytomegalovirus exposure and HLA in healthy donors. Findings and caveats of the study: Excluded were some V segments that proved indistinguishable, including TRBV6-2 and TRBV6-3. HLA restriction was apparent for most CMV-associated TCR beta chains in a later analysis.

V dropped 6 bases and J dropped 3 bases, with 11 bases sitting between them. In germline, CDR1 is SGHTA, CDR2 FQGNSA. This CDR3 is 14 amino acids long. As regards this clone: The antigen remains unidentified.

The primer mix had 60 Vbeta and 13 Jbeta primers. Some clones are missing from TCRdb's copy, which holds only in-frame ones; the method was immunoSEQ multiplex PCR. This table has roughly 190,000 clones, 60% to 80% appearing once. Sequencing input: PBMCs. The clonotype was recovered from a female donor in good health and CMV-seronegative. The chain combines TRBV7-2 with TRBJ2-2; a weak D match, TRBD1 (5 bases). This chain's CDR3 is CASSSKQDTGELFF. The CDR3 nucleotides read TGTGCCAGCAGTTCTAAACAGGACACCGGGGAGCTGTTTTTT.